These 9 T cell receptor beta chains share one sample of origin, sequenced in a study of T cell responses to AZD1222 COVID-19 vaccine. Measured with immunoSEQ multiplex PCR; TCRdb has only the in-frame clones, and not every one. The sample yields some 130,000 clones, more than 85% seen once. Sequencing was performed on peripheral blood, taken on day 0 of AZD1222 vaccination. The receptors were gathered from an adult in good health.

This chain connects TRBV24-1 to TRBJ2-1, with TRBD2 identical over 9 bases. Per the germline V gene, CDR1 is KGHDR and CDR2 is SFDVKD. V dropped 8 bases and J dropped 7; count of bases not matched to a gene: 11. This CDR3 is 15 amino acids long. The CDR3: CATTPSGTSTNEQFF. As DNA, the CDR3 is TGTGCCACCACCCCATCGGGGACTAGCACTAATGAGCAGTTCTTC.

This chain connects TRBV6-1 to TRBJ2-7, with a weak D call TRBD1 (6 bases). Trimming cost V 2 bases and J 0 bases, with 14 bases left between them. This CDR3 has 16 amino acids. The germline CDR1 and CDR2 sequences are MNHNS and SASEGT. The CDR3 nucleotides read TGTGCCAGCAGTGAAATATCCAGGGGCGCCTCCTACGAGCAGTACTTC. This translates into CASSEISRGASYEQYF.

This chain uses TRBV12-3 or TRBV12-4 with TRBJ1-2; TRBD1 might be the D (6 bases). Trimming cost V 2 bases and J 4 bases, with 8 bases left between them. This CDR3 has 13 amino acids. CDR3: CASSLMTGYGYTF. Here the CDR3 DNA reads TGTGCCAGCAGTTTAATGACAGGCTATGGCTACACCTTC.

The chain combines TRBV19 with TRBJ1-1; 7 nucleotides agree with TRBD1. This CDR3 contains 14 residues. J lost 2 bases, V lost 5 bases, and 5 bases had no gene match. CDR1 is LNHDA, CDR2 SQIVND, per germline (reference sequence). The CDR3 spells CASSPGTANTEAFF. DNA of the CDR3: TGTGCCAGTAGTCCCGGGACAGCCAACACTGAAGCTTTCTTT.

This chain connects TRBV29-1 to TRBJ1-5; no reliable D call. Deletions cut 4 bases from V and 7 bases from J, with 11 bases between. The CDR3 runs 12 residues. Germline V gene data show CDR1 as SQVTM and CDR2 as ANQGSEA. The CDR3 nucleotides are TGCAGCGTTGGTGGGGATGGCCAGCCCCAGCATTTT. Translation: CSVGGDGQPQHF.

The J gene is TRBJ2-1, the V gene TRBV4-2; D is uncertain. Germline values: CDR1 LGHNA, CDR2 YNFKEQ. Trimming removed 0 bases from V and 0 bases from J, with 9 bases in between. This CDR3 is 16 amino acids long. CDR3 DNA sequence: TGTGCCAGCAGCCAAGATAAGCAGGTCTCCTACAATGAGCAGTTCTTC. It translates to CASSQDKQVSYNEQFF.

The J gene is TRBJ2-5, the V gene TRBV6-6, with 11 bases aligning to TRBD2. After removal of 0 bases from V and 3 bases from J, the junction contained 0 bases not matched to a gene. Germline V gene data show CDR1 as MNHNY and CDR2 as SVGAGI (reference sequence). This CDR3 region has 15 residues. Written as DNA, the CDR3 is TGTGCCAGCAGTTACTCGGGACTAGCGGAAGAGACCCAGTACTTC. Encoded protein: CASSYSGLAEETQYF.

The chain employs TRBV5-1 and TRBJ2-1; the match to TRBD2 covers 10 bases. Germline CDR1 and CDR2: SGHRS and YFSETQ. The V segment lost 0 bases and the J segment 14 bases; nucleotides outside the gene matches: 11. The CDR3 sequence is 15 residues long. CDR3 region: CASSLDRLAGVGKFF. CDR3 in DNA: TGCGCCAGCAGCTTGGATCGGCTAGCGGGAGTAGGCAAGTTCTTC.

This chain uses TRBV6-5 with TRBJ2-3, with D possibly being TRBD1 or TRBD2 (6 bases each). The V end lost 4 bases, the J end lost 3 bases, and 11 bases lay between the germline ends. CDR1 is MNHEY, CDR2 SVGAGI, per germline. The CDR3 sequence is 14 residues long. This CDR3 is CASSFGGGTDTQYF. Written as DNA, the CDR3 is TGTGCCAGCAGTTTCGGAGGGGGGACAGATACGCAGTATTTT.